This entry concerns a single T cell receptor (beta chain). Its cognate antigen is unknown. CDR1 and CDR2 from the germline V gene are SNHLY and FYNNEI. CDR3 length: 15 residues. Unmatched junction bases numbered 6, after V lost 7 bases and J lost 1 base. The sample belongs to a study of early T cells in non-severe SARS-CoV-2 infection. Overall study: From unsorted whole blood, bulk RNA was sequenced, and the chains remained unpaired. Study-wide results and caveats: VDJdb matching favored anti-spike CD8 responses, missing private and CD4 specificities.

Separate cDNA molecules each had unique molecular identifiers attached to them. MiXCR was run by TCRdb on the 5' RACE reads, yielding one entry per CDR3 protein. The repertoire has about 88,000 distinct CDR3 sequences, just under 15% of them found once; the top ten carry 4.5% to 7%. Sequencing was performed on whole blood. The chain carries TRBV2 and TRBJ2-5; 10 bases are shared with TRBD2. The TCR originated in an adult who was a healthcare worker with PCR-confirmed SARS-CoV-2 infection or an uninfected control (not recorded which). The CDR3 spells CASTGLAGVQETQYF. CDR3 nucleotides: TGTGCCAGCACTGGGCTAGCGGGAGTCCAAGAGACCCAGTACTTC.